Shown below are 14 T cell receptor beta chains from a single sample sequenced in a study of T cells in narcolepsy. Clones were read by immunoSEQ multiplex PCR, and TCRdb kept only the in-frame ones, dropping some. The table shows 30,000 or so clones, with under 85% occurring only once. The sample consisted of CD45RA- memory CD4+ T cells from PBMCs. The receptors shown here come from a human donor with narcolepsy.

This clone was seen only a few times. This rearrangement joins TRBV14 to TRBJ1-1; D might be TRBD1 (6 bases). The germline CDR1 and CDR2 sequences are SGHDN and FVKESK. V lost 4 bases and J 0 bases, leaving 15 bases between the germline ends. CDR3 length equals 16 residues. CDR3 region: CASSPRVGALNTEAFF. For the CDR3, the DNA is TGTGCCAGCAGCCCTCGGGTGGGGGCCTTGAACACTGAAGCTTTCTTT.

This chain uses TRBV6-5 with TRBJ1-1; no firm D call. Germline CDR1 reads MNHEY; CDR2 reads SVGAGI. The CDR3 length is 13 residues. Between the trimmed V and J ends, which lost 5 bases and 3 bases, there was a span of 10 bases. For the CDR3, the DNA is TGTGCCAGCAGTAGGACCTGGGACACTGAAGCTTTCTTT. Protein product: CASSRTWDTEAFF.

The rearrangement links TRBV5-8 to TRBJ1-5, with a possible D match to TRBD1 (5 bases). The CDR3 runs 18 residues. With 6 bases removed from V and 1 base from J, the gap between germline ends came to 23 bases. CDR1 and CDR2 from the germline V gene are SGHTS and YDEGEE. In nucleotides, the CDR3 is TGTGCCAGCAACAAAGTTGGGGGGGATATAGAAAGCAATCAGCCCCAGCATTTT. It is translated as CASNKVGGDIESNQPQHF.

V is TRBV29-1 and J is TRBJ1-2; D remains ambiguous. Germline CDR1 is SQVTM and CDR2 is ANQGSEA. This CDR3 comprises 15 residues. V lost 0 bases and J 4 bases, leaving 15 bases between the germline ends. The CDR3 region has the DNA TGCAGCGTTGAAGATATGAACAGATTTATCTATGGCTACACCTTC. It codes for CSVEDMNRFIYGYTF.

The genes are TRBV10-3 and TRBJ2-3; 7 bases match TRBD1. The ends lost 8 bases at V and 0 bases at J; junction bases unmatched: 11. Germline lookup yields CDR1 ENHRY and CDR2 SYGVKD. There are 16 residues in the CDR3. This chain's CDR3 is CAIGLGTVHSTDTQYF. CDR3 DNA: TGTGCCATCGGGCTCGGGACAGTTCATAGCACAGATACGCAGTATTTT.

V gene TRBV9 combines with J gene TRBJ2-1; 11 positions agree with TRBD1. The junction had 11 bases not matched to a gene; V was cut back by 2 bases and J by 7 bases. The CDR3 contains 17 residues. The V gene's germline CDR1 is SGDLS and CDR2 YYNGEE. CDR3 in DNA: TGTGCCAGCAGCGTGACCCCCGGGACAGGGGGACAAAATGAGCAGTTCTTC. As protein: CASSVTPGTGGQNEQFF.

The chain recombines TRBV30 with TRBJ2-7; TRBD1 agrees at 11 bases. CDR1 and CDR2 (germline): GTSNPN, SVGIG (reference sequence). V lost 7 bases and J lost 2; bases outside the gene matches: 1. The CDR3 consists of 12 residues. The CDR3 region has the DNA TGTGCCTCGGGACAGGGGGCCTACGAGCAGTACTTC. Translation gives CASGQGAYEQYF.

This clone has only a few counts. J is TRBJ2-5 and V is TRBV4-1; the D is unclear. The germline V gene has CDR1 MGHRA and CDR2 YSYEKL. Trimming stripped 0 bases from V and 8 bases from J, with 19 bases between. There are 16 residues in the CDR3. CDR3 residues: CASSQDLAGAWGTQYF. The CDR3 nucleotides are TGCGCCAGCAGCCAAGATCTGGCTGGAGCCTGGGGTACCCAGTACTTC.

This clone was recorded only once. The chain recombines TRBV4-3 with TRBJ1-3, with a weak D call TRBD1 (5 bases). Per the germline V gene, CDR1 is LGHNA and CDR2 is YSLEER. Trimming cost V 0 bases and J 0 bases, with 12 bases left between them. This CDR3 spans 17 amino acids. The CDR3, as DNA: TGCGCCAGCAGCCAAGATGGGGGACGCATCTCTGGAAACACCATATATTTT. Amino acid sequence: CASSQDGGRISGNTIYF.

Only a few counts were recorded for this clone. This rearrangement joins TRBV6-1 to TRBJ1-4; D not resolved. V was pared by 8 bases and J by 8 bases, with 15 bases between. The CDR3 runs to 13 residues. In germline, CDR1 is MNHNS, CDR2 SASEGT. The CDR3 DNA reads as TGTGCCAGCGGCCCGGGGTCGGGAGAAAAACTGTTTTTT. Translating gives CASGPGSGEKLFF.

This clone has a handful of counts. Distinct nucleotide sequences in the sample also encode this CDR3. The chain employs TRBV7-2 and TRBJ2-3; 13 nucleotides align to TRBD2. The CDR3 sequence is 15 residues long. Germline loops: CDR1 SGHTA, CDR2 FQGNSA. V lost 5 bases to trimming and J lost 2 bases; unmatched junction nucleotides: 1. This chain's CDR3 is CASSTSGGATDTQYF. DNA for the CDR3: TGTGCCAGCAGCACTAGCGGGGGGGCCACAGATACGCAGTATTTT. The full variable domain, with the rest looked up from reference TRBV7-2 and TRBJ2-3, is GAGVSQSPSNKVTEKGKDVELRCDPISGHTALYWYRQSLGQGLEFLIYFQGNSAPDKSGLPSDRFSAERTGGSVSTLTIQRTQQEDSAVYLCASSTSGGATDTQYFGPGTRLTVL.

The chain is built from TRBV11-3 and TRBJ1-2, with no clear D. Germline V lookup: CDR1 SGHNT, CDR2 YENEEA. The CDR3 is 17 amino acids. Trimming removed 0 bases from V and 8 bases from J, with 22 bases in between. The CDR3 here is CASSLDNAERASGGYTF. CDR3 bases: TGTGCCAGCAGCTTAGATAATGCGGAGAGGGCAAGCGGAGGCTACACCTTC. Filled out from reference TRBV11-3 and TRBJ1-2, the complete variable domain reads EAGVVQSPRYKIIEKKQPVAFWCNPISGHNTLYWYLQNLGQGPELLIRYENEEAVDDSQLPKDRFSAERLKGVDSTLKIQPAELGDSAVYLCASSLDNAERASGGYTFGSGTRLTVV.

CDR3 sequence reads: CASSWGRGQETQYF. DNA of the CDR3: TGTGCCAGCAGTTGGGGACGGGGCCAAGAGACCCAGTACTTC. This chain uses TRBV28 with TRBJ2-5; D possibly uses TRBD1 or TRBD2 (5 bases each). CDR1 is MDHEN, CDR2 SYDVKM, per germline. V was cut by 4 bases and J by 1 base, with 10 bases left in between. This CDR3 comprises 14 residues.

This clone was detected only once. The chain joins TRBV11-3 to TRBJ1-1; tentative D call: TRBD1 (6 bases). With 2 bases removed from V and 0 bases from J, the gap between germline ends came to 10 bases. The germline V gene has CDR1 SGHNT and CDR2 YENEEA. The CDR3 is 15 residues long. The CDR3 sequence: CASSLQGTMNTEAFF. The CDR3 DNA reads TGTGCCAGCAGCTTACAGGGGACGATGAACACTGAAGCTTTCTTT.